These 10 T cell receptor beta chains were sequenced from one sample in a study of blood T cell repertoires in COVID-19. Clones were sequenced by immunoSEQ multiplex PCR, and TCRdb holds only the in-frame ones, with some missing. The sample has some 160,000 clones, 65% to 85% seen once. The sequenced sample consisted of peripheral blood. Receptors were obtained from a man aged 45-60 years with active or convalescent COVID-19.

This chain connects TRBV2 to TRBJ2-3; 13 bases line up with TRBD2. The CDR3 covers 16 residues. V gave up 6 bases and J gave up 4 bases; unmatched junction bases: 7. The germline gives CDR1 SNHLY, CDR2 FYNNEI. The CDR3 nucleotides read TGTGCCAGCAGGCCTACTAGCGGGAGGGCCCCAGATACGCAGTATTTT. It translates to CASRPTSGRAPDTQYF.

The chain couples TRBV5-1 to TRBJ2-1; 9 nucleotides match TRBD2. This CDR3 region has 17 residues. Germline-derived CDR1 and CDR2 are SGHRS and YFSETQ. Losses at the gene ends were 1 base for V and 3 bases for J; bases not matched to a gene: 8. In DNA, the CDR3 is TGCGCCAGCAGCTTGTCTGTAGCGGGAGCACACTACAATGAGCAGTTCTTC. This codes for CASSLSVAGAHYNEQFF. The whole variable domain, filled in from reference TRBV5-1 and TRBJ2-1, reads KAGVTQTPRYLIKTRGQQVTLSCSPISGHRSVSWYQQTPGQGLQFLFEYFSETQRNKGNFPGRFSGRQFSNSRSEMNVSTLELGDSALYLCASSLSVAGAHYNEQFFGPGTRLTVL.

This clone has just a few counts. V gene TRBV7-9 combines with J gene TRBJ2-5; D ambiguous. Germline V gene sequence: CDR1 SEHNR, CDR2 FQNEAQ (reference sequence). V lost 10 bases and J 2 bases, leaving 17 bases between the germline ends. This CDR3 is built from 14 residues. As DNA, the CDR3 is TGTGCCACCACAGCTTGGGCAGTACAAGAGACCCAGTACTTC. It specifies CATTAWAVQETQYF.

The gene calls are TRBV27 and TRBJ1-1, with D possibly TRBD1 on 5 matching bases. The V end was cut by 2 bases, the J end by 1 base, with 8 bases between. Germline CDR1 MNHEY, CDR2 SMNVEV (reference sequence). The CDR3 runs to 14 residues. CDR3 nucleotide sequence: TGTGCCAGCAGTTTAAGGGGAGGGAACACTGAAGCTTTCTTT. Translation: CASSLRGGNTEAFF.

This clone was seen once. The rearrangement joins TRBV5-5 to TRBJ2-3; D is perhaps TRBD1 (5 bases). Trimming took off 1 base at V and 2 bases at J, with 11 bases between the two ends. Per germline, CDR1 SGHKS and CDR2 YYEKEE (reference sequence). This CDR3 is 15 amino acids long. CDR3 residues: CASSLWGQDTDTQYF. In nucleotides, the CDR3 is TGTGCCAGCAGCTTGTGGGGCCAAGACACAGATACGCAGTATTTT.

The rearrangement joins TRBV5-5 to TRBJ1-4, with D possibly matching TRBD1 (6 bases). V was cut by 0 bases and J by 8 bases, with 17 bases left in between. Germline loops: CDR1 SGHKS, CDR2 YYEKEE (reference sequence). The CDR3 covers 16 residues. CDR3 sequence reads: CASSLGVGGASEKLFF. CDR3 nucleotides: TGTGCCAGCAGCTTGGGAGTAGGGGGGGCATCAGAAAAACTGTTTTTT.

The genes are TRBV7-9 and TRBJ2-2; TRBD1 matches at 8 bases. There are 17 residues in the CDR3. V was pared by 4 bases and J by 7 bases, with 14 bases of the junction left unmatched. Germline assignment: CDR1 SEHNR and CDR2 FQNEAQ (reference sequence). DNA for the CDR3: TGTGCCAGCAGCTCCCCCACCGGGACAGGAGGGGGCGGGGAGCTGTTTTTT. This sequence encodes CASSSPTGTGGGGELFF.

The CDR3 reads CASSFPQETQYF. For the CDR3, the DNA is TGTGCCAGCAGCTTCCCGCAAGAGACCCAGTACTTC. This chain uses TRBV5-6 with TRBJ2-5; D not resolved. Trimming cost V 2 bases and J 2 bases, with 4 bases left between them. Germline CDR1 is SGHDT and CDR2 is YYEEEE. This CDR3 contains 12 residues.

The V call is TRBV3-1 (or the pseudogene TRBV3-2), the J call TRBJ1-5; no clear D gene. Trimming cost V 0 bases and J 11 bases, with 17 bases left between them. Germline CDR1 and CDR2: LGHDT and YNNKEL (reference sequence). CDR3 length: 15 amino acids. The CDR3 region has the DNA TGTGCCAGCAGCCAAGAATCGAGCCCCGGAGGGTCCCAGCATTTT. This encodes CASSQESSPGGSQHF.

The chain carries TRBV2 and TRBJ2-1; 12 bases line up with TRBD2. Germline trimming cut 3 bases from V and 5 bases from J; bases unmatched to any gene: 5. This CDR3 comprises 16 residues. Per the germline V gene, CDR1 is SNHLY and CDR2 is FYNNEI. Here the CDR3 DNA reads TGTGCCAGCAGTGACGGGACTAGCGGGCTTCACAATGAGCAGTTCTTC. It codes for CASSDGTSGLHNEQFF.